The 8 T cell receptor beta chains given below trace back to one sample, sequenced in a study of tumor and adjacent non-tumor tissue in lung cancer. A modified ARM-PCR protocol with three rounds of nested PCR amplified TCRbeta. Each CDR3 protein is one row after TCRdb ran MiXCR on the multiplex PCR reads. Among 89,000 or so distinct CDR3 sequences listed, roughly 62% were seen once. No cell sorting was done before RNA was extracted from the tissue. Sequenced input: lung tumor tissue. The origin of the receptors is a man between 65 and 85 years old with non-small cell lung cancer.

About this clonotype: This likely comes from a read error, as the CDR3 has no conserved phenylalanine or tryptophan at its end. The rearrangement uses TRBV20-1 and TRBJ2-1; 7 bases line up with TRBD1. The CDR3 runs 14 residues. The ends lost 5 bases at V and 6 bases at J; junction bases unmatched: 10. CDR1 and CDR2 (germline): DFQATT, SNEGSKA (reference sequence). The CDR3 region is CSAHAGGWGNEQFL. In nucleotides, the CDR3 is TGCAGTGCTCACGCAGGGGGTTGGGGCAATGAGCAGTTCTTA.

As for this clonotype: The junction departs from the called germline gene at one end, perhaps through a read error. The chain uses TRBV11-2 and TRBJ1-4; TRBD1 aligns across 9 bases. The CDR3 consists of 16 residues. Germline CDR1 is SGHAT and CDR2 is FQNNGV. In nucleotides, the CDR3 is TGTGCCAGCACCGGACAGGGGATGGCTTCCGGCGAAAAACTGCTTTTT. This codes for CASTGQGMASGEKLLF.

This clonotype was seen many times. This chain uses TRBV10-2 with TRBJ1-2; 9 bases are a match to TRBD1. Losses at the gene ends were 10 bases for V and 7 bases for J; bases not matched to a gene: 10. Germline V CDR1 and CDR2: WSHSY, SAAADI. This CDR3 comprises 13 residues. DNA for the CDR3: TGCGCCACCACACAGGGGGCGGCGAGTGGCTACACCTTC. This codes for CATTQGAASGYTF.

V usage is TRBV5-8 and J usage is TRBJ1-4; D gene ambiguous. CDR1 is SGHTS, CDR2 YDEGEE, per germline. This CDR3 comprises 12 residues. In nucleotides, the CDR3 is TGTGTCGGCAGCCGTGCCGGGATAAAACTGTTTTTT. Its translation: CVGSRAGIKLFF. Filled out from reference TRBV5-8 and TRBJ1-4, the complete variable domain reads EAGVTQSPTHLIKTRGQQATLRCSPISGHTSVYWYQQALGLGLQFLLWYDEGEERNRGNFPPRFSGRQFPNYSSELNVNALELEDSALYLCVGSRAGIKLFFGSGTQLSVL.

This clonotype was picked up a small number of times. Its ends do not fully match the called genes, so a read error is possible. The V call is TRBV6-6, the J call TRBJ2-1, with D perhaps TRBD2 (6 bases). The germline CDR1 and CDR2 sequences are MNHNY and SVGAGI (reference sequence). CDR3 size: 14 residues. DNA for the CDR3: TGCGCCAACAGTTACGGGGGACGGACAAATGAGCAGTTCTTC. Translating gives CANSYGGRTNEQFF.

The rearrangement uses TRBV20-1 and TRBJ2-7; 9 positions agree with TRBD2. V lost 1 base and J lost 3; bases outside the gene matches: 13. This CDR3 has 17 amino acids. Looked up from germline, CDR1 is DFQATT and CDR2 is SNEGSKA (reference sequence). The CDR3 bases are TGCAGTGCTAGAGGGTCCCAACAGCGGGGGGTGGTCTACGAGCAGTACTTC. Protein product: CSARGSQQRGVVYEQYF.

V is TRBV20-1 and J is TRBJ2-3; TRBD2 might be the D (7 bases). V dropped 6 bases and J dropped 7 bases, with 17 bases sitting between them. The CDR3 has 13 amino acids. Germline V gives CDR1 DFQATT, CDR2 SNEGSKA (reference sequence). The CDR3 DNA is TGCAGTGCCCACTGGGGGGGCAGATATACGCAGTATTTT. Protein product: CSAHWGGRYTQYF.

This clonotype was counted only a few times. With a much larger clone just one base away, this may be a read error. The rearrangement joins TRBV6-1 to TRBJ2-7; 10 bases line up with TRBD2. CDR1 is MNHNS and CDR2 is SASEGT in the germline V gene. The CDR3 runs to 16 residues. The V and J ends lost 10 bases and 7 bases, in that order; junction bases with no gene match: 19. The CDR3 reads CAITILGSGRVGEQYF. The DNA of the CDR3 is TGTGCCATCACTATCCTAGGAAGCGGGAGGGTTGGGGAGCAGTACTTC.